These 8 T cell receptor beta chains came from one sample sequenced in a study of cytomegalovirus exposure and HLA in healthy donors (dated by TCRdb to 2016 to 2017). The library was made by the immunoSEQ multiplex PCR assay. The table was pulled from immuneACCESS by TCRdb, which kept in-frame rearrangements only. Such tables lose some clones; where checked, under half of the loss comes from unresolved V genes, and the rest has no known cause. This sample holds over 120,000 clones; 94% were observed only once. Together, the top ten hold 1.5% to 2% of the sample. Input material: PBMCs. These receptor sequences come from a man in his late teens or twenties in good health and CMV-seropositive.

This chain uses TRBV2 with TRBJ2-3, with 7 positions matching TRBD2. The germline V gene encodes CDR1 SNHLY and CDR2 FYNNEI. J gave up 0 bases and V 6 bases, and 9 bases lay outside the gene matches. This CDR3 spans 16 amino acids. In nucleotides, the CDR3 is TGTGCCAGCAGCCAATTCATTAGCGGGAGCACAGATACGCAGTATTTT. Protein: CASSQFISGSTDTQYF.

The J gene is TRBJ2-1, the V gene TRBV15; 8 bases match TRBD2. The CDR3 is made up of 14 amino acids. Looked up from germline, CDR1 is LNHNV and CDR2 is YYDKDF (reference sequence). V was clipped by 4 bases and J by 3 bases; unmatched bases: 2. The DNA for the CDR3 is TGTGCCACCAGCATCAGCGGGAGCTACAATGAGCAGTTCTTC. Translating gives CATSISGSYNEQFF.

This clone was detected a few times. The rearrangement links TRBV19 to TRBJ2-7; TRBD1 aligns across 8 bases. Germline V gene sequence: CDR1 LNHDA, CDR2 SQIVND (reference sequence). The trim removed 11 bases at V and 3 bases at J, leaving 3 bases unmatched. This CDR3 is built from 11 residues. CDR3 sequence: CAVGQDYEQYF. The CDR3 DNA reads as TGTGCCGTGGGACAGGACTACGAGCAGTACTTC.

CDR3 sequence: CASSEIRDQETQYF. CDR3 bases: TGCGCCAGCAGCGAAATCCGGGACCAAGAGACCCAGTACTTC. The V call is TRBV5-1, the J call TRBJ2-5; unclear D gene. The V end was cut by 4 bases, the J end by 0 bases, with 10 bases between. The CDR3 spans 14 residues. Germline values: CDR1 SGHRS, CDR2 YFSETQ.

The count of this clone is one. CDR3 bases: TGTGCCAGCAGCTCGCGGGGAACCGGGGAGCTGTTTTTT. Translation: CASSSRGTGELFF. The chain recombines TRBV13 with TRBJ2-2; TRBD2 is a possible D gene (6 bases). The CDR3 spans 13 residues. Germline CDR1 reads PRHDT; CDR2 reads FYEKMQ (reference sequence). The ends were cut back, 4 bases at V and 5 bases at J, with 8 bases in the middle.

This chain links TRBV11-1 with TRBJ2-5; 7 bases are shared with TRBD1. Per the germline V gene, CDR1 is SGHAT and CDR2 is FQDESV (reference sequence). V shed 5 bases and J 5 bases; nucleotides not matched to a gene: 14. This CDR3 comprises 16 residues. In nucleotides, the CDR3 is TGTGCCAGCAGCCCAACGACAGGGATGATTTTGGAGACCCAGTACTTC. Protein sequence: CASSPTTGMILETQYF.

This chain joins TRBV6-1 and TRBJ2-7; 9 bases are a match to TRBD1. Germline CDR1 MNHNS, CDR2 SASEGT. The CDR3 length is 14 residues. Germline trimming cut 6 bases from V and 0 bases from J; bases unmatched to any gene: 3. CDR3 in DNA: TGTGCCAGCAGACGACAGGGGGACTCCTACGAGCAGTACTTC. The encoded protein is CASRRQGDSYEQYF.

This sequence joins TRBV28 and TRBJ2-7; 10 nucleotides match TRBD1. The V segment lost 6 bases and the J segment 1 base; nucleotides outside the gene matches: 6. Germline V lookup: CDR1 MDHEN, CDR2 SYDVKM. The length of the CDR3 is 15 residues. The CDR3 loop is CASRHGQGGSYEQYF. CDR3 nucleotides: TGTGCCAGCAGGCATGGACAGGGGGGATCCTACGAGCAGTACTTC.